This T cell receptor beta chain was identified in a study of early T cells in non-severe SARS-CoV-2 infection. Study-wide background: Chains were unpaired, as sequencing was done on bulk RNA from unsorted whole blood. Overall study findings and caveats: Reliance on VDJdb matching favored anti-spike CD8 responses; private and CD4 specificities were missed.

cDNA molecules, individually, were tagged with unique molecular identifiers. TCRdb fed the 5' RACE reads into MiXCR, producing one record per CDR3 protein. Of tens of thousands of distinct CDR3 sequences in the sample, about 4.8% were seen once. Looked up from germline, CDR1 is LNHDA and CDR2 is SQIVND (reference sequence). The CDR3 runs 15 residues. Between the trimmed V and J ends, which lost 5 bases and 4 bases, there was a span of 14 bases. In its sample, this clonotype ranks as medium-sized. Its antigen is unidentified. The chain links TRBV19 to TRBJ1-4; D call uncertain. The origin of this receptor is an adult who was a healthcare worker with PCR-confirmed SARS-CoV-2 infection or an uninfected control (not recorded which). The sequencing sample was made of whole blood. The CDR3 loop reads CASSVRPGNNEKLFF. The CDR3 coding sequence is TGTGCCAGTAGTGTCCGACCAGGAAATAATGAAAAACTGTTTTTT.